One sample yielded the 6 T cell receptor beta chains listed below, sequenced in a study of spatial heterogeneity in lung cancer. The study's findings and limits: Within tumors, counts of expanded alpha and beta TCRs tracked tumor mutation counts.

TCRdb analysed the 5' RACE reads with MiXCR anew, one entry per CDR3 protein. Here the sample spans some 9,000 distinct CDR3 sequences, over 11% being singletons. Their cognate antigens are unknown. Documented time point: sample taken at primary tumor resection. Sequencing was performed on lung tumor tissue, taken at surgery. Receptors originate from a male donor with early-stage non-small cell lung cancer.

This clonotype was seen ten or more times. Little can be read into the size of this beta chain, an off-target read in a library designed for alpha chains. The chain is built from TRBV5-4 and TRBJ2-3; 8 bases align to TRBD2. The V segment lost 4 bases and the J segment 2 bases; nucleotides outside the gene matches: 6. Germline lookup yields CDR1 SGHNT and CDR2 YYREEE (reference sequence). The CDR3 runs 15 residues. Here the CDR3 DNA reads TGTGCCAGCAGCCGGGGACTAGGGGACACAGATACGCAGTATTTT. Residues: CASSRGLGDTDTQYF.

This clonotype was seen many times. This beta chain is a stray sequence in a library constructed for alpha chains; its clone size is not meaningful. CDR3 coding DNA: TGTGCCAGCAGCCCGACCGACCTAATGACGAAAGATACGCAGTATTTT. It yields the protein CASSPTDLMTKDTQYF. The V gene is TRBV7-6, the J gene TRBJ2-3; D not certain. Between the trimmed V and J ends, which lost 5 bases and 5 bases, there was a span of 20 bases. This CDR3 is built from 16 residues. Germline V gene data show CDR1 as SGHVS and CDR2 as FNYEAQ.

This clonotype has ten or more counts. The library was built for alpha chains, so this beta chain is an off-target read and its size means little. The chain couples TRBV6-5 to TRBJ2-2, with TRBD2 as a possible D gene (5 bases). Trimming removed 2 bases at V and 0 bases at J, with 13 bases between. The CDR3 length is 17 residues. Germline V CDR1 and CDR2: MNHEY, SVGAGI. Written as DNA, the CDR3 is TGTGCCAGCAGTTACAGGAGGCGGGCGACGAACACCGGGGAGCTGTTTTTT. Its protein is CASSYRRRATNTGELFF.

Of note for this clonotype: This beta chain is a stray read from a library made for alpha chains; its abundance is not meaningful. The chain has TRBV12-3 or TRBV12-4 and TRBJ2-7, with 8 nucleotides matching TRBD1. V was pared by 4 bases and J by 6 bases, with 5 bases of the junction left unmatched. This CDR3 spans 13 amino acids. DNA of the CDR3: TGTGCCAGCAGTTCGCAGGGGGCCGGCGAGCAGTACTTC. Translated: CASSSQGAGEQYF.

Of note for this clonotype: The library was designed around alpha chains, so this beta chain is a stray read whose abundance carries little weight. The V gene is TRBV12-3 or TRBV12-4, the J gene TRBJ1-1; maybe TRBD1 (5 bases). V was shortened by 3 bases and J by 4 bases, with 9 bases between the two germline ends. The length of the CDR3 is 13 residues. CDR3 nucleotide sequence: TGTGCCAGCAGTTTTGGGGGAGTCACTGAAGCTTTCTTT. Translated, it gives CASSFGGVTEAFF.

This clonotype was counted at least ten times. For a library built for alpha chains, this beta chain is a stray read; little rests on its size. This sequence joins TRBV30 and TRBJ2-2; 10 bases fit TRBD1. Germline values: CDR1 GTSNPN, CDR2 SVGIG (reference sequence). With V trimmed by 7 bases and J by 6 bases, 8 bases remained unmatched. The CDR3 runs to 14 residues. The CDR3 DNA is TGTGCCTCGACCGGGACAGGGGCGTCCGGGGAGCTGTTTTTT. Its translation is CASTGTGASGELFF.